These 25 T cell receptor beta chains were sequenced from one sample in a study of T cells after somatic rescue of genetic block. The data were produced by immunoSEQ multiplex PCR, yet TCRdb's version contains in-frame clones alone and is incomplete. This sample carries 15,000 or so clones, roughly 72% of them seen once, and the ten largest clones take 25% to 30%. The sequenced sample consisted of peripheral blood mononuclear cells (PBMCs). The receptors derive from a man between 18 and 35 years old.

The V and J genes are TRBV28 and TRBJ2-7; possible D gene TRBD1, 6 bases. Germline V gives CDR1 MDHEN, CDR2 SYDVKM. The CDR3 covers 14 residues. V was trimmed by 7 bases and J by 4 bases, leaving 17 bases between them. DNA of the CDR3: TGTGCCAGCACATCTCTAGACAGGCCGTACGAGCAGTACTTC. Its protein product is CASTSLDRPYEQYF.

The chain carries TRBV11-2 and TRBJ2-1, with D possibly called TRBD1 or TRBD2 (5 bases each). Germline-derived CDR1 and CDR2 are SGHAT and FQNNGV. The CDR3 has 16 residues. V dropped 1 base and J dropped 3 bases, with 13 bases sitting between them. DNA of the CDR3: TGTGCCAGCAGCTTAGTAGGGACCCGGCGCTACAATGAGCAGTTCTTC. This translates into CASSLVGTRRYNEQFF. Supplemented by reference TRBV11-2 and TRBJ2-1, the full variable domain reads EAGVAQSPRYKIIEKRQSVAFWCNPISGHATLYWYQQILGQGPKLLIQFQNNGVVDDSQLPKDRFSAERLKGVDSTLKIQPAKLEDSAVYLCASSLVGTRRYNEQFFGPGTRLTVL.

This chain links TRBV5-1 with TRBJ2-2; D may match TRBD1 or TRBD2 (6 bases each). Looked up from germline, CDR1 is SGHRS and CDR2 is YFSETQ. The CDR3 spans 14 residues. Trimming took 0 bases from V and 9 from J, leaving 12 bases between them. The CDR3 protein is CASSLGRGQWELFF. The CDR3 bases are TGCGCCAGCAGCTTGGGACGGGGGCAGTGGGAGCTGTTTTTT. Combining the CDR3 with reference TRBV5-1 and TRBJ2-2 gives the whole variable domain KAGVTQTPRYLIKTRGQQVTLSCSPISGHRSVSWYQQTPGQGLQFLFEYFSETQRNKGNFPGRFSGRQFSNSRSEMNVSTLELGDSALYLCASSLGRGQWELFFGEGSRLTVL.

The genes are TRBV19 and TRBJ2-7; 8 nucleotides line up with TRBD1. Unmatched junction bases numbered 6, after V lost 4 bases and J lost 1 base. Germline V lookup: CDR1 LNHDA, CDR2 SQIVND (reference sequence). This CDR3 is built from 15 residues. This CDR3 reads CASSNDRGSSYEQYF. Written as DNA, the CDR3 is TGTGCCAGTAGTAACGACAGGGGAAGTTCCTACGAGCAGTACTTC. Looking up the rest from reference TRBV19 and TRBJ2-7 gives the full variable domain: DGGITQSPKYLFRKEGQNVTLSCEQNLNHDAMYWYRQDPGQGLRLIYYSQIVNDFQKGDIAEGYSVSREKKESFPLTVTSAQKNPTAFYLCASSNDRGSSYEQYFGPGTRLTVT.

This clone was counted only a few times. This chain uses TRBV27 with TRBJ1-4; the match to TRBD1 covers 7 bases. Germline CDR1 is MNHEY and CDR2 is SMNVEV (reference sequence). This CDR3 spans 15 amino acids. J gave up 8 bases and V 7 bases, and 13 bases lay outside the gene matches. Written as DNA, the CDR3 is TGTGCCAGCACCACCAAGGAGACAGGGCTGGAAAAACTGTTTTTT. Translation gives CASTTKETGLEKLFF. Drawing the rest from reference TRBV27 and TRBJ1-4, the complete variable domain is EAQVTQNPRYLITVTGKKLTVTCSQNMNHEYMSWYRQDPGLGLRQIYYSMNVEVTDKGDVPEGYKVSRKEKRNFPLILESPSPNQTSLYFCASTTKETGLEKLFFGSGTQLSVL.

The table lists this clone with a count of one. The CDR3 nucleotides read TGTGCCAGCAGTGAATGGGCAGGTGGATTCATCGGGGAGCTGTTTTTT. This sequence encodes CASSEWAGGFIGELFF. V is TRBV2 and J is TRBJ2-2; no clear D. This CDR3 region has 16 residues. V was trimmed by 2 bases and J by 7 bases, leaving 17 bases between them. CDR1 and CDR2 (germline): SNHLY, FYNNEI. Filled out from reference TRBV2 and TRBJ2-2, the complete variable domain reads EPEVTQTPSHQVTQMGQEVILRCVPISNHLYFYWYRQILGQKVEFLVSFYNNEISEKSEIFDDQFSVERPDGSNFTLKIRSTKLEDSAMYFCASSEWAGGFIGELFFGEGSRLTVL.

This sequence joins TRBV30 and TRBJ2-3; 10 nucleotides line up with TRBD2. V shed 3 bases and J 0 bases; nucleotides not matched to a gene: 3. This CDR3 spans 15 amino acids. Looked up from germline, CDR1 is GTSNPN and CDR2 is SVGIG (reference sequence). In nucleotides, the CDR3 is TGTGCCTGGAGGAGGACTAGCGGAAGCACAGATACGCAGTATTTT. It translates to CAWRRTSGSTDTQYF.

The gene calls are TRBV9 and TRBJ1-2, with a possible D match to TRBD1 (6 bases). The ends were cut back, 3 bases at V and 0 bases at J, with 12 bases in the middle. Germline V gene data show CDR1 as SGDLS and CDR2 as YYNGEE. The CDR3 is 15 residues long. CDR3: CASSATGTSNYGYTF. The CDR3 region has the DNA TGTGCCAGCAGCGCAACAGGGACGTCTAACTATGGCTACACCTTC.

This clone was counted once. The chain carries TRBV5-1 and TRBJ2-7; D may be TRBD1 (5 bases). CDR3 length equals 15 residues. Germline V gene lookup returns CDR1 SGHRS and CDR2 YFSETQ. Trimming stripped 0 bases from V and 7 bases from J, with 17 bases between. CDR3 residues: CASSLAGQAGQEQYF. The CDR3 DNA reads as TGCGCCAGCAGCTTGGCCGGACAAGCCGGACAAGAGCAGTACTTC.

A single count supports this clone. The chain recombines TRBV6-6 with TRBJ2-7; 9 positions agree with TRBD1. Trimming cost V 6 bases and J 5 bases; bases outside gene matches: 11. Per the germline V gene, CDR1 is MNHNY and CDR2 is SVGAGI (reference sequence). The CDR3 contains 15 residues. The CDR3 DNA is TGTGCCAGCAGCCTACTCTGGGACAGGGTCCACGAGCAGTACTTC. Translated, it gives CASSLLWDRVHEQYF.

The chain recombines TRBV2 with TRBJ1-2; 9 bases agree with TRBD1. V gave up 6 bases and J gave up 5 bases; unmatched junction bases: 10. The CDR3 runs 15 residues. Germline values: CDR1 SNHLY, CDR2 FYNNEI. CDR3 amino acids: CASSRPGTGLYGYTF. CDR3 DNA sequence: TGTGCCAGCAGCCGACCCGGGACAGGGCTTTATGGCTACACCTTC.

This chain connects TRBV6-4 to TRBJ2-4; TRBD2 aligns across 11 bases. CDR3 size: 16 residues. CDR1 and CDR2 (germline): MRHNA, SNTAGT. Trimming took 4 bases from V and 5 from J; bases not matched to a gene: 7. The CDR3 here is CASSVLGTSGQNIQYF. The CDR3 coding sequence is TGTGCCAGCAGTGTCCTCGGGACTAGCGGACAAAACATTCAGTACTTC.

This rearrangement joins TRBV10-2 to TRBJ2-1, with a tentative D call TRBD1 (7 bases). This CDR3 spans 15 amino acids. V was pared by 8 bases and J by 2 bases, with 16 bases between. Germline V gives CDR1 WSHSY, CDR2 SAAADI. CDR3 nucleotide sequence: TGCGCCAGCGCGGGGCGAGGGGGCACCTACAATGAGCAGTTCTTC. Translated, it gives CASAGRGGTYNEQFF.

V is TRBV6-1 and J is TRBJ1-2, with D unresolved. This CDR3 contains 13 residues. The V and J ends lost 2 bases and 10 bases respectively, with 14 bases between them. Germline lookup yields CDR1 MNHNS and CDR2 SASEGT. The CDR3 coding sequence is TGTGCCAGCAGTGAACAGTCTCCAAGCCCCTACACCTTC. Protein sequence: CASSEQSPSPYTF.

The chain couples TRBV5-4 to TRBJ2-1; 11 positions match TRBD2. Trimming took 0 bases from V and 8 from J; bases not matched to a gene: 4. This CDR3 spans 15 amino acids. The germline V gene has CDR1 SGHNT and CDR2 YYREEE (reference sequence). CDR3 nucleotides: TGTGCCAGCAGCTTGGAACTAGCGGGAGTGTATGAGCAGTTCTTC. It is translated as CASSLELAGVYEQFF.

CDR3 in amino acids: CASSLIGVDYGYTF. The CDR3, as DNA: TGTGCCAGCAGCTTGATTGGGGTCGACTATGGCTACACCTTC. The rearrangement joins TRBV5-4 to TRBJ1-2, with D unresolved. Trimming pared 1 base from V and 3 bases from J, leaving 10 bases between. Germline V gene sequence: CDR1 SGHNT, CDR2 YYREEE (reference sequence). The CDR3 is 14 residues long.

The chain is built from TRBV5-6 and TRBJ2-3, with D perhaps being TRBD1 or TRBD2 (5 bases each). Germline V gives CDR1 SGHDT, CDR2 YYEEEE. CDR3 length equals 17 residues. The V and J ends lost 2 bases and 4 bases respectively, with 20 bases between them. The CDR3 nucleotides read TGTGCCAGCAGCTTAGGGGATGGGGACCTGAGGGCAGATACGCAGTATTTT. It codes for CASSLGDGDLRADTQYF.

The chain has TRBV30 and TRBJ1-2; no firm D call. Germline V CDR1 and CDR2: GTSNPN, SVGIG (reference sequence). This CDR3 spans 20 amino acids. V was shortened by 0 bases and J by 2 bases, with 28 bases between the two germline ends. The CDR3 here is CAWSVWYYGKRDALNYGYTF. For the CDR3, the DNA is TGTGCCTGGAGTGTATGGTATTATGGGAAGAGGGATGCTCTGAACTATGGCTACACCTTC.

The CDR3 DNA reads TGCGCCAGCAGCTTCATAGGGAGCTCCTATAATTCACCCCTCCACTTT. Translated, it gives CASSFIGSSYNSPLHF. The chain employs TRBV5-1 and TRBJ1-6; D unclear. The CDR3 sequence is 16 residues long. Germline loops: CDR1 SGHRS, CDR2 YFSETQ. The V end was cut by 2 bases, the J end by 0 bases, with 9 bases between.

The DNA for the CDR3 is TGTGCCAGTCAGACCGGGACTAGCTGGTACAATGAGCAGTTCTTC. Translating gives CASQTGTSWYNEQFF. The chain carries TRBV6-6 and TRBJ2-1; TRBD2 agrees at 9 bases. The germline V gene has CDR1 MNHNY and CDR2 SVGAGI (reference sequence). With V trimmed by 9 bases and J by 4 bases, 10 bases remained unmatched. The CDR3 is made up of 15 amino acids.

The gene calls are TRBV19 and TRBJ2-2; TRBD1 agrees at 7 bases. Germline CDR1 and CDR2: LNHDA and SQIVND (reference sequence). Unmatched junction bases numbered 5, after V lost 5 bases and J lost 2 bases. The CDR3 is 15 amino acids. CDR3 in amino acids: CASSVTGDNTGELFF. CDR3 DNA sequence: TGTGCCAGTAGTGTCACAGGGGACAACACCGGGGAGCTGTTTTTT.

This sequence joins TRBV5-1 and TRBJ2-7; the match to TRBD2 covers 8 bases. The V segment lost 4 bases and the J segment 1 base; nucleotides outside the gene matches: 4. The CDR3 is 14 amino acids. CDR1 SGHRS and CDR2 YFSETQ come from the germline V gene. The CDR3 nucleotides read TGCGCCAGCAGCGTACTAGCGGAGTCCTACGAGCAGTACTTC. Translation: CASSVLAESYEQYF.

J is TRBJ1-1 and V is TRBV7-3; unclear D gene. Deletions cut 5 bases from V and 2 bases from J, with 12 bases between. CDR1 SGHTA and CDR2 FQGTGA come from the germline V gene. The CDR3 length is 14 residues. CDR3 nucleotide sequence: TGTGCCAGCAGCCCGTCTGGGGAAAACACTGAAGCTTTCTTT. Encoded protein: CASSPSGENTEAFF.

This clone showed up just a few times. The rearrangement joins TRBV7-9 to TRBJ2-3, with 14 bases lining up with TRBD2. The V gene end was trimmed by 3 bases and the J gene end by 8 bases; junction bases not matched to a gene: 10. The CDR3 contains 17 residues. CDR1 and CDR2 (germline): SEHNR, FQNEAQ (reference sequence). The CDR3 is CASSLFGTSGRRSTQYF. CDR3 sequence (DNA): TGTGCCAGCAGCTTGTTCGGGACTAGCGGGAGACGTAGTACGCAGTATTTT.

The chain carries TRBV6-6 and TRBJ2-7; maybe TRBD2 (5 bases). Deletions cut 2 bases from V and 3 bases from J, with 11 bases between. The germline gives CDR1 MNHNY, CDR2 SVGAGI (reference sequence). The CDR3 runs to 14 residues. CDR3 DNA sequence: TGTGCCAGCAGTTACCGGAGGCCCGGCTACGAGCAGTACTTC. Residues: CASSYRRPGYEQYF.